This T cell receptor (beta chain) is drawn from a study of T cell responses to AZD1222 COVID-19 vaccine. The germline CDR1 and CDR2 sequences are MNHEY and SVGAGI. The CDR3 is 15 residues long. Trimming cost V 6 bases and J 0 bases, with 14 bases left between them. Method: immunoSEQ multiplex PCR; TCRdb's copy keeps in-frame clones and lacks some. Among some 130,000 clones listed, 85% to 90% were seen once. Sequences were derived from peripheral blood, sampled on day 0 of AZD1222 vaccination. The clonotype originates from an adult in good health. The chain carries TRBV6-5 and TRBJ1-1, with a weak D call TRBD1 (5 bases). The CDR3 sequence: CASSRPTEMNTEAFF. DNA of the CDR3: TGTGCCAGCAGCCGACCGACAGAGATGAACACTGAAGCTTTCTTT.